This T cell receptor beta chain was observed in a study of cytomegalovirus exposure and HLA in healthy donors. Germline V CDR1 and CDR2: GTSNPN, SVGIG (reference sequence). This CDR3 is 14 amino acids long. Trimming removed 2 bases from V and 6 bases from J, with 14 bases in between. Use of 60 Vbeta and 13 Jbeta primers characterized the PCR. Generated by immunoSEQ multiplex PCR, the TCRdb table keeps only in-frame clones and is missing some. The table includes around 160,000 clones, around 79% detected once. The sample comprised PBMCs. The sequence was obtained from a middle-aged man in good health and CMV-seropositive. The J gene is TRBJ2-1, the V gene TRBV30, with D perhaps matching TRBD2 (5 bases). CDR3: CAWSMRAPPNEQFF. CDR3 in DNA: TGTGCCTGGAGTATGAGGGCTCCTCCCAATGAGCAGTTCTTC.